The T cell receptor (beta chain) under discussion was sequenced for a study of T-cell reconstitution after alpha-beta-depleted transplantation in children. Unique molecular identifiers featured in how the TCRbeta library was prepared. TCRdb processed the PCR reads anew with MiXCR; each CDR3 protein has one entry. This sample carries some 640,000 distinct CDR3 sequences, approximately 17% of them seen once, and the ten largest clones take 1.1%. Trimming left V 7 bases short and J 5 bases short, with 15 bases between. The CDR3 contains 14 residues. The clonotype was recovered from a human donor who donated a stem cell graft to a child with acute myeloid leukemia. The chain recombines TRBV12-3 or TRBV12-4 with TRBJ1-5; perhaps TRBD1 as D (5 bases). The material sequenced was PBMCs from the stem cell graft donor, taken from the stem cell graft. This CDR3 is CASTGGTLHQPQHF. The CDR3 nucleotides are TGTGCCAGCACCGGGGGGACCCTCCATCAGCCCCAGCATTTT.